The subject of this entry is one TCR beta chain. The data are from a study of OX40 agonist ivuxolimab in advanced cancers. Study background: Ivuxolimab, which patients received intravenously every 2 weeks, was dosed at 0.01 to 10 mg/kg.

Only in-frame clones appear in the TCRdb table, and some are missing; sequencing was by immunoSEQ multiplex PCR. Of about 77,000 clones in the sample, approximately 92% are singletons; the top ten hold 4.8%. Trimming removed 8 bases from V and 5 bases from J, with 13 bases in between. The V gene's germline CDR1 is SGHRS and CDR2 YFSETQ. The CDR3 sequence is 12 residues long. The chain links TRBV5-1 to TRBJ1-2, with a weak D call TRBD1 (6 bases). The receptor was isolated from an adult with an advanced solid tumor such as melanoma, head and neck, liver or kidney cancer. Sequencing used CD4+ or CD8+ T cells sorted from blood, obtained in a trial of the OX40 agonist ivuxolimab. Here the CDR3 reads CARVQGFYGYTF. Written as DNA, the CDR3 is TGCGCCAGGGTACAGGGTTTTTATGGCTACACCTTC.